This is a list of T cell receptor beta chains from one sample in a study of Ad26.COV2.S vaccination and SARS-CoV-2 variants. TCRdb's table, derived via immunoSEQ multiplex PCR, lists solely in-frame clones and lacks some. The repertoire holds some 340,000 clones, around 81% seen once, with approximately 2.2% in the top ten. The sample in question was peripheral blood, obtained in a trial of Ad26.COV2.S vaccine versus placebo. These receptors all come from a person aged 18-65 years who received the Ad26.COV2.S COVID-19 vaccine or a placebo. Each CDR3 is given with its conserved first and last residue. D genes are given only for firm matches. Not every row has a clone size; where given, it reads once, few, many or a size class.

few,TRBJ1-1,13,.,TRBV9,TGTGCCAGCAGCCCCCGAAGGAACACTGAAGCTTTCTTT,CASSPRRNTEAFF
once,TRBJ1-2,13,.,TRBV11-2,TGTGCCAGCAGCTTAGTGACAGATGGGGGCTACACCTTC,CASSLVTDGGYTF
.,TRBJ2-1,11,TRBD1,TRBV5-1,TGCGCCAGCAGCTCACAGGGGCTCAGGGTCTTC,CASSSQGLRVF
.,TRBJ2-7,15,TRBD1,TRBV25-1,TGTGCCAGCAGTGGCTACAGGGGTTCCTCCTACGAGCAGTACTTC,CASSGYRGSSYEQYF
.,TRBJ2-1,14,.,TRBV20-1,TGCAGTGCTAGTCGGGGAAGCTCCTACAATGAGCAGTTCTTC,CSASRGSSYNEQFF
.,TRBJ1-2,14,.,TRBV28,TGTGCCAGCAGTTCCGAGCCCGAGGTCGGCGGCTACACCTTC,CASSSEPEVGGYTF
.,TRBJ1-2,15,TRBD1,TRBV5-1,TGCGCCAGCAGCTTAGGGACAGGGTCAAACTATGGCTACACCTTC,CASSLGTGSNYGYTF
.,TRBJ2-5,17,.,TRBV5-1,TGCGCCAGCAGCTCCCCTTCTCACCGGGACTGGGAAGAGACCCAGTACTTC,CASSSPSHRDWEETQYF
.,TRBJ2-6,18,TRBD1,TRBV5-1,TGCGCCAGCAGCTTTTTGGGGACAGGGACCTCTGGGGCCAACGTCCTGACTTTC,CASSFLGTGTSGANVLTF
.,TRBJ1-2,16,TRBD1,TRBV6-1,TGTGCCAGCAGTGAAGCGTCAGGACAGGGCTTCTATGGCTACACCTTC,CASSEASGQGFYGYTF